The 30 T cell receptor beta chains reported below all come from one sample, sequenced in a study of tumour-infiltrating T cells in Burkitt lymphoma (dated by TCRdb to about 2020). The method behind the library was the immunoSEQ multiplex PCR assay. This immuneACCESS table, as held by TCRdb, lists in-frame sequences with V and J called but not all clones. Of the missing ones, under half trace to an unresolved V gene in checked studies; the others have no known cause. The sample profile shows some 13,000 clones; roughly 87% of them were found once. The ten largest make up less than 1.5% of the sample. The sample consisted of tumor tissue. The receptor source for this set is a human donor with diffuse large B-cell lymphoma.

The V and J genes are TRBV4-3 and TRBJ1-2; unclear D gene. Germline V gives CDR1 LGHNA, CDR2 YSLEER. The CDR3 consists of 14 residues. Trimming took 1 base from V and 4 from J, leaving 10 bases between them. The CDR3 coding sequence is TGCGCCAGCAGCCAAGTTGCCAGCTTCTATGGCTACACCTTC. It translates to CASSQVASFYGYTF.

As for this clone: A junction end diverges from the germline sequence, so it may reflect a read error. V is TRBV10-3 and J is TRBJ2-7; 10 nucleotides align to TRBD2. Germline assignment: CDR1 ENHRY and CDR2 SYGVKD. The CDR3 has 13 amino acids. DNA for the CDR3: TGTGCCATCGGGGGGTTAGCGGGAGGAGTCGTCCACTTC. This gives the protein CAIGGLAGGVVHF.

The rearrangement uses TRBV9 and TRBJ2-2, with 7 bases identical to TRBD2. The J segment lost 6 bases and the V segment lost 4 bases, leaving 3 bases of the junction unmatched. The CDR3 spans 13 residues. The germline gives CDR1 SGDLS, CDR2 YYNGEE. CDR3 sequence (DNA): TGTGCCAGCAGCCCCGGGGGGTCCGGGGAGCTGTTTTTT. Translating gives CASSPGGSGELFF. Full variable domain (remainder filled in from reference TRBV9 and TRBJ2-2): DSGVTQTPKHLITATGQRVTLRCSPRSGDLSVYWYQQSLDQGLQFLIQYYNGEERAKGNILERFSAQQFPDLHSELNLSSLELGDSALYFCASSPGGSGELFFGEGSRLTVL.

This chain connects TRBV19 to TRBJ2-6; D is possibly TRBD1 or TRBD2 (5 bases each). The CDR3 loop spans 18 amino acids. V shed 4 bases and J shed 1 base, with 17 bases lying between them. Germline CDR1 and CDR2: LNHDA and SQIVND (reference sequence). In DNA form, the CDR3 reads TGTGCCAGTAGTAATGTTGGGGGACGTGGATCTGGGGCCAACGTCCTGACTTTC. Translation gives CASSNVGGRGSGANVLTF.

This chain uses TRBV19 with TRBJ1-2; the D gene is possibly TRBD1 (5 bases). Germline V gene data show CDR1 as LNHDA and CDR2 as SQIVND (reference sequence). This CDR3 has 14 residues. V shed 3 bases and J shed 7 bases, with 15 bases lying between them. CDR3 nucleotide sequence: TGTGCCAGTAGTATTTGGGCAGGGCAAGGTGGCTACACCTTC. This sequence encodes CASSIWAGQGGYTF.

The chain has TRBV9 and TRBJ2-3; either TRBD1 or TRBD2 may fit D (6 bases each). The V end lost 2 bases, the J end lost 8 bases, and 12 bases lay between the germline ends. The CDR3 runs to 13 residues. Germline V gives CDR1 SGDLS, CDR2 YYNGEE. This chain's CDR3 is CASSVSEGGTQYF. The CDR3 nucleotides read TGTGCCAGCAGCGTTTCCGAGGGGGGTACGCAGTATTTT.

CDR3 residues: CASSLEAGVGNQPQHF. The CDR3 DNA sequence: TGTGCCAGCAGCTTGGAGGCAGGGGTCGGCAATCAGCCCCAGCATTTT. J is TRBJ1-5 and V is TRBV5-6; possibly TRBD1 for D (6 bases). The V gene's germline CDR1 is SGHDT and CDR2 YYEEEE. V lost 0 bases and J lost 2, with 12 bases in between. This CDR3 has 16 amino acids.

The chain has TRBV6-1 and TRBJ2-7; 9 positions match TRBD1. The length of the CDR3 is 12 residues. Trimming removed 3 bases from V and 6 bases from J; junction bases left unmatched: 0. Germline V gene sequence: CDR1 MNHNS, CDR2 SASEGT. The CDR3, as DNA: TGTGCCAGCAGTGAGACAGGGGGCGAGCAGTACTTC. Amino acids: CASSETGGEQYF.

CDR3 amino acids: CASSQASGGADELFF. The CDR3 DNA reads TGTGCCAGCAGCCAAGCTAGCGGGGGGGCAGATGAGCTGTTTTTT. The chain combines TRBV4-2 with TRBJ2-2, with 12 bases lining up with TRBD2. CDR1 and CDR2 (germline): LGHNA, YNFKEQ. The CDR3 runs to 15 residues. Trimming removed 1 base from V and 11 bases from J; junction bases left unmatched: 5.

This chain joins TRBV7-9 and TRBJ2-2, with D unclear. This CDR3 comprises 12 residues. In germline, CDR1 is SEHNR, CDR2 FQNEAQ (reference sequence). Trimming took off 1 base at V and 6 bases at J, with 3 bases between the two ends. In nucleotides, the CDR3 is TGTGCCAGCAGCTTAGTGTCCGGGGAGCTGTTTTTT. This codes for CASSLVSGELFF.

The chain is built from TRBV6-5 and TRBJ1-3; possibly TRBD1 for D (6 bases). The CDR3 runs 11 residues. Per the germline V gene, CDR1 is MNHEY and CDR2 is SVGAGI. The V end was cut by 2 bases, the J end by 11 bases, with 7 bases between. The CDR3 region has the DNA TGTGCCAGCAGTTACGAGGGGGCCATATATTTT. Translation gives CASSYEGAIYF.

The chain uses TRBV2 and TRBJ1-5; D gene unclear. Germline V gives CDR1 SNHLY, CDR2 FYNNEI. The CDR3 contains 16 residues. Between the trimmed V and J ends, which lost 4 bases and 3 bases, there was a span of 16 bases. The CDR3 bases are TGTGCCAGCAGTGTGGGTTCGGCACTGAACAATCAGCCCCAGCATTTT. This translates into CASSVGSALNNQPQHF.

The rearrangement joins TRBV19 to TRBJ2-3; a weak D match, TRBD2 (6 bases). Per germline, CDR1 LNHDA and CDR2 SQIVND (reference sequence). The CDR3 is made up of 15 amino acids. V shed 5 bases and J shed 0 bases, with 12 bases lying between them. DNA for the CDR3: TGTGCCAGTAGTCCGCCTGCGGGGAGCACAGATACGCAGTATTTT. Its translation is CASSPPAGSTDTQYF.

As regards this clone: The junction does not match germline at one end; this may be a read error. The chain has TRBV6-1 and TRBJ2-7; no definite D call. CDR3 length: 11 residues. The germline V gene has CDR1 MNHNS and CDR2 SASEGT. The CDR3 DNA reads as TGTGCCAGCAGTGTTGGCGGCCAACCTGACTTC. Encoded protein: CASSVGGQPDF.

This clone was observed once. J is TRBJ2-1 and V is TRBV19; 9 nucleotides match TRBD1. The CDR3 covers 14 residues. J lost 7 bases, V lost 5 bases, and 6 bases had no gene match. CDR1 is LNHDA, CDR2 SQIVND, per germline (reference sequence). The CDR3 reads CASSPGTGWNEQFF. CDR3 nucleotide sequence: TGTGCCAGTAGTCCCGGGACAGGGTGGAATGAGCAGTTCTTC.

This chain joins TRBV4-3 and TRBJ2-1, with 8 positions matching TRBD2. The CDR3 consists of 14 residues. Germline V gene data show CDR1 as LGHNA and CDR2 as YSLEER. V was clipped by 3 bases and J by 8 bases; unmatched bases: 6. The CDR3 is CASSQGTRYHEQFF. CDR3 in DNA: TGCGCCAGCAGCCAGGGGACTAGATATCATGAGCAGTTCTTC.

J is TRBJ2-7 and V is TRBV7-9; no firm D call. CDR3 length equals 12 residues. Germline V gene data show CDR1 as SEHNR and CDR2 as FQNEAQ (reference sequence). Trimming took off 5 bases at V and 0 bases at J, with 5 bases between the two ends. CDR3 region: CASSISSYEQYF. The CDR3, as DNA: TGTGCCAGCAGCATATCCTCCTACGAGCAGTACTTC.

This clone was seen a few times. The CDR3 nucleotides are TGTGCCATCGCGGGGGGGTGGGACACTGAAGCTTTCTTT. Translating it yields CAIAGGWDTEAFF. The J gene is TRBJ1-1, the V gene TRBV10-3, with a tentative D call TRBD1 (5 bases). The CDR3 covers 13 residues. Between the trimmed V and J ends, which lost 8 bases and 3 bases, there was a span of 13 bases. Germline V CDR1 and CDR2: ENHRY, SYGVKD.

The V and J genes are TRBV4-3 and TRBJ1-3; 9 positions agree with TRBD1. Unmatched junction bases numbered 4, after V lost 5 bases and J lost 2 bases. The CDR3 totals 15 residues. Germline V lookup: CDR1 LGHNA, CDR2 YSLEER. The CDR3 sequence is CASSDRTGAGNTIYF. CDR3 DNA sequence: TGCGCCAGCAGCGACCGGACAGGGGCTGGAAACACCATATATTTT.

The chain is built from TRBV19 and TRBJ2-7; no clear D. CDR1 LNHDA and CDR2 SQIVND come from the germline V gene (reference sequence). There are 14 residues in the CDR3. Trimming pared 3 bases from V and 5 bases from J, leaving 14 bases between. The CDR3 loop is CASSMDQKWNEQYF. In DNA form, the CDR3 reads TGTGCCAGTAGTATGGATCAGAAGTGGAACGAGCAGTACTTC.

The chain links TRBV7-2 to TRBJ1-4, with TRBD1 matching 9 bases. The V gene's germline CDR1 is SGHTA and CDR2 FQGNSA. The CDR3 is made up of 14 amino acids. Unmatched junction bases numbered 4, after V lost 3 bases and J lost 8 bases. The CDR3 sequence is CASSFGTGPEKLFF. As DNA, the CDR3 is TGTGCCAGCAGCTTTGGGACAGGGCCCGAAAAACTGTTTTTT.

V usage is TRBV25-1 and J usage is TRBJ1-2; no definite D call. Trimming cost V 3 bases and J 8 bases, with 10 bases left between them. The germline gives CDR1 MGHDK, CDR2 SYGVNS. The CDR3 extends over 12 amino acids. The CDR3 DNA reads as TGTGCCAGCAGTGACCGACAACACGGCTACACCTTC. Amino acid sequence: CASSDRQHGYTF.

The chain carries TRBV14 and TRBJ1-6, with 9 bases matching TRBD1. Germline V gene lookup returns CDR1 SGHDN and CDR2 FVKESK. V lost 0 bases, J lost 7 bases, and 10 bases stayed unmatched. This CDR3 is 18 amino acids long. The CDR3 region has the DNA TGTGCCAGCAGCCAAGATCTACCGGGACAGGGTTTCAATTCACCCCTCCACTTT. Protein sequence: CASSQDLPGQGFNSPLHF.

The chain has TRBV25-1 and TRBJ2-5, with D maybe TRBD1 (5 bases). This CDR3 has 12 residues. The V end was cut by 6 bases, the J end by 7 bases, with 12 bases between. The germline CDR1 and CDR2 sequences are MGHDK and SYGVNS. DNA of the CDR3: TGTGCCAGCAGAGACAGTTCGTGGACCCAGTACTTC. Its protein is CASRDSSWTQYF.

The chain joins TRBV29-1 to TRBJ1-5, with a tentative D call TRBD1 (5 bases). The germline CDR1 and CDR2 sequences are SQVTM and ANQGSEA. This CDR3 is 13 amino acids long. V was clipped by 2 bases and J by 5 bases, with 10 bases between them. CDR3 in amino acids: CSVEQGRDQPQHF. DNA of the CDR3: TGCAGCGTTGAACAGGGTAGGGATCAGCCCCAGCATTTT.

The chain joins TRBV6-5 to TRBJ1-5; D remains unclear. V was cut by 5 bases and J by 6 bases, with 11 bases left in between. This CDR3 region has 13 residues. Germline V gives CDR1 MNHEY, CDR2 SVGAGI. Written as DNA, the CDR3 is TGTGCCAGCAGTCTCGCCGCGGGTCAGCCCCAGCATTTT. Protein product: CASSLAAGQPQHF.

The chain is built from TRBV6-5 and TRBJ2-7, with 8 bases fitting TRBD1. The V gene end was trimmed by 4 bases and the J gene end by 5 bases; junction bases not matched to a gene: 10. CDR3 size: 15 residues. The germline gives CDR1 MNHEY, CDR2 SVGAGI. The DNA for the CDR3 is TGTGCCAGCAGTTTTGACTGGACAGGGAAGAACGAGCAGTACTTC. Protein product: CASSFDWTGKNEQYF.

This CDR3 is CASSDTGGSYEQYF. The CDR3 DNA is TGCGCCAGCAGTGATACAGGGGGATCTTACGAGCAGTACTTC. The V and J genes are TRBV10-1 and TRBJ2-7, with 8 bases that match TRBD1. The CDR3 extends over 14 amino acids. The J segment lost 4 bases and the V segment lost 3 bases, leaving 5 bases of the junction unmatched. CDR1 and CDR2 (germline): WNHNN, SYGVQD (reference sequence).

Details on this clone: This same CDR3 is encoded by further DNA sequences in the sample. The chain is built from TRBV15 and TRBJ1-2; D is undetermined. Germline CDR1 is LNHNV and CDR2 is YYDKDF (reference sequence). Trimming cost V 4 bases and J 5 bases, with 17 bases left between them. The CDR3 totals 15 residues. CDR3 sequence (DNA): TGTGCCACCAGCATCCCCTCAGACACCAGATATGGCTACACCTTC. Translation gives CATSIPSDTRYGYTF.

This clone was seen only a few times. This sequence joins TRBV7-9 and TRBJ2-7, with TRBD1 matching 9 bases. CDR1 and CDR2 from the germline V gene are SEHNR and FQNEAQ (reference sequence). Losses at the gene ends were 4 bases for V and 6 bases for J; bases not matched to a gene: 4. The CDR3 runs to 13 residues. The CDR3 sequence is CASSSRTGVEQYF. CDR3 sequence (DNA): TGTGCCAGCAGCTCCAGGACAGGGGTCGAGCAGTACTTC.